The clone carrying this T cell receptor (beta chain) has at least ten counts. Its target is not known. These data are taken from a study of type 1 regulatory T cells. Study as a whole: This in vitro CD4 product, T-allo10, is enriched for Tr1 cells and alloantigen-specific. Study-wide findings and caveats: Compared with non-type 1 regulatory T cells, type 1 regulatory T cells showed a more restricted TCR repertoire.

V lost 1 base and J lost 3, with 6 bases in between. Germline-derived CDR1 and CDR2 are DFQATT and SNEGSKA (reference sequence). This CDR3 has 12 residues. TCRdb passed the reads through MiXCR, listing each CDR3 protein once. The data hold approximately 42,000 distinct CDR3 sequences, with 9% to 15% observed a single time. This receptor was taken from a human donor in good health. This rearrangement joins TRBV20-1 to TRBJ1-1; D is unclear. The sample was cultured non-Tr1 T cells, either the whole culture or a sorted T cell fraction (not recorded which). The CDR3 nucleotides read TGCAGTGCTAGAGTGGGGTACACTGAAGCTTTCTTT. Translated: CSARVGYTEAFF.